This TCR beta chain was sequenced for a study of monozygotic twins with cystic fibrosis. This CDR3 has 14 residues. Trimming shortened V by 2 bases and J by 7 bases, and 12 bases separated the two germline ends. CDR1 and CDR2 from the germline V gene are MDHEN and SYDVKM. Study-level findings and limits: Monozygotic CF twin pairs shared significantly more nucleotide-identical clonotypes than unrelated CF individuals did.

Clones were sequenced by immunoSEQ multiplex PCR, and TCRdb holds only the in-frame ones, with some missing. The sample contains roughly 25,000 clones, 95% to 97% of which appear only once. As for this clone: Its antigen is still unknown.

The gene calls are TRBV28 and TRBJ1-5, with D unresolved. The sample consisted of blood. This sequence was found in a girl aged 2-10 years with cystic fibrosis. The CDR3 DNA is TGTGCCAGCAGTTTACTTTTAACTGGGCAGCCCCAGCATTTT. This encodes CASSLLLTGQPQHF.